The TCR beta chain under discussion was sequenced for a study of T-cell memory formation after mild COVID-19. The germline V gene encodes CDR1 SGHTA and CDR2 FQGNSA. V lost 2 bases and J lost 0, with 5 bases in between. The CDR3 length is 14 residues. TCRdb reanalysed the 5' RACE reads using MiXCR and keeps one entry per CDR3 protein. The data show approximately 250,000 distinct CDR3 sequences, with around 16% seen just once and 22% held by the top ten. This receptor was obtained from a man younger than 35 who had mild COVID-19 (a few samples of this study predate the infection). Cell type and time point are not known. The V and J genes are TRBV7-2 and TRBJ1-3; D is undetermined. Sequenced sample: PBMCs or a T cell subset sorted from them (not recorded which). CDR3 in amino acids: CASSLIASGNTIYF. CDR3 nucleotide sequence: TGTGCCAGCAGCTTAATCGCCTCTGGAAACACCATATATTTT.